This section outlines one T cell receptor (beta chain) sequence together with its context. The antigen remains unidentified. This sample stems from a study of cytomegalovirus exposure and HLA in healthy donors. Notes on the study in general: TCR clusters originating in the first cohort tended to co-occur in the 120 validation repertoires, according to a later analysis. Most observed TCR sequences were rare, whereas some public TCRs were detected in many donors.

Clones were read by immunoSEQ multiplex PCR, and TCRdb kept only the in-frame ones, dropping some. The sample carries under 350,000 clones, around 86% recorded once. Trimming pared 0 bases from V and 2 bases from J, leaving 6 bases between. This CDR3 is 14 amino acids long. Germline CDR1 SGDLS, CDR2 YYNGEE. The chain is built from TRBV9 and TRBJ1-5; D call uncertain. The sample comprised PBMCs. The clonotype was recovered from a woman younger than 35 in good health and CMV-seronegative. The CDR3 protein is CASSVGGGNQPQHF. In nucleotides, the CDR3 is TGTGCCAGCAGCGTAGGGGGAGGCAATCAGCCCCAGCATTTT.